This T cell receptor beta chain emerged from a study of PD-1 blockade in classical Hodgkin lymphoma. Sequencing used immunoSEQ multiplex PCR; TCRdb keeps in-frame clones, though not all of them. Found here are about 20,000 clones, 65% to 80% of them singletons; the top ten hold around a quarter. Each and every patient relapsed after autologous stem cell transplantation, and patients got differing brentuximab vedotin exposure. Each best response was a complete response, a partial response or progressive disease. With V trimmed by 1 base and J by 1 base, 9 bases remained unmatched. Germline V gene sequence: CDR1 SGHDT, CDR2 YYEEEE. CDR3 length: 17 residues.

The origin of this receptor is a human donor with classical Hodgkin lymphoma. Sample: peripheral blood mononuclear cells (PBMCs), taken before the second cycle of nivolumab. The J gene is TRBJ2-5, the V gene TRBV5-6, with 8 bases matching TRBD2. The CDR3 nucleotides are TGTGCCAGCAGCTTGAGAACTAGCGGAGGCCCCCAAGAGACCCAGTACTTC. As protein: CASSLRTSGGPQETQYF.